Presented here are 14 T cell receptor beta chains from one specimen sequenced in a study of spatial heterogeneity in lung cancer. The time point: sample taken at primary tumor resection. TCRdb independently ran MiXCR on the 5' RACE reads; one entry per CDR3 protein. The table has just over 75,000 distinct CDR3 sequences, under 8.5% seen once. Here the sequenced sample was PBMCs, taken at surgery. These receptors were obtained from a male donor with early-stage non-small cell lung cancer.

There are many counts of this clonotype. The chain recombines TRBV6-6 with TRBJ2-1; possible D gene TRBD2, 5 bases. This CDR3 has 13 amino acids. The V gene's germline CDR1 is MNHNY and CDR2 SVGAGI (reference sequence). V was clipped by 10 bases and J by 4 bases, with 14 bases between them. The DNA of the CDR3 is TGTGCCACGTCCGGGGATTTATACAATGAGCAGTTCTTC. This translates into CATSGDLYNEQFF.

This sequence joins TRBV7-6 and TRBJ1-2; D remains ambiguous. Germline V gene sequence: CDR1 SGHVS, CDR2 FNYEAQ. Trimming cost V 0 bases and J 6 bases, with 17 bases left between them. This CDR3 is 16 amino acids long. CDR3 protein: CASSLAYRAGDNGYTF. CDR3 nucleotides: TGTGCCAGCAGCTTAGCCTACCGGGCGGGCGACAATGGCTACACCTTC.

This clonotype was detected only a few times. J is TRBJ1-5 and V is TRBV12-3 or TRBV12-4; D is possibly TRBD1 (5 bases). The germline V and J ends were trimmed by 3 bases and 10 bases, with 7 bases remaining between them. The CDR3 loop spans 11 amino acids. CDR3 bases: TGTGCCAGCAGTTTGGGGGGACCCCAGCATTTT. Its protein is CASSLGGPQHF.

This clonotype has at least ten counts. The chain joins TRBV7-8 to TRBJ2-7; 8 nucleotides line up with TRBD2. Trimming cost V 8 bases and J 0 bases; bases outside gene matches: 9. CDR1 SGHVS and CDR2 FQNEAQ come from the germline V gene. CDR3 size: 15 residues. In DNA, the CDR3 is TGTGCCAGCTCCTTCGGGGGGGTCAACTCCTACGAGCAGTACTTC. Translated, it gives CASSFGGVNSYEQYF.

This clonotype appeared many times. The V call is TRBV9, the J call TRBJ1-1; possibly TRBD1 for D (6 bases). V was cut by 4 bases and J by 1 base, with 14 bases left in between. The CDR3 is made up of 15 amino acids. Looked up from germline, CDR1 is SGDLS and CDR2 is YYNGEE. CDR3 in DNA: TGTGCCAGCAGCTACAGGGAGGGGCGGAACACTGAAGCTTTCTTT. It translates to CASSYREGRNTEAFF.

This clonotype was seen repeatedly, ten times or more. The rearrangement uses TRBV12-3 or TRBV12-4 and TRBJ1-5; TRBD1 aligns across 7 bases. This CDR3 has 17 residues. V shed 5 bases, J shed 5 bases, and the junction held 15 bases outside the gene matches. CDR3 DNA: TGTGCCAGCAGTAAACTTAACAGGGGAAGCTTAGATCAGCCCCAGCATTTT. Translated: CASSKLNRGSLDQPQHF.

This clonotype was seen a few times. The chain uses TRBV7-9 and TRBJ1-5; D is uncertain. The CDR3 covers 12 residues. Trimming took off 4 bases at V and 15 bases at J, with 16 bases between the two ends. Germline V gene data show CDR1 as SEHNR and CDR2 as FQNEAQ (reference sequence). The CDR3: CASSSSVGIRHF. The CDR3 region has the DNA TGTGCCAGCAGCTCCTCCGTCGGGATTAGGCATTTT.

This clonotype showed up just a few times. The chain uses TRBV28 and TRBJ2-3; D remains unclear. Germline V gene data show CDR1 as MDHEN and CDR2 as SYDVKM. The CDR3 consists of 17 residues. Trimming removed 4 bases from V and 0 bases from J, with 17 bases in between. The CDR3 coding sequence is TGTGCCAGCAGTTCCCTCCTCTGGGCCCAAAGCACAGATACGCAGTATTTT. It translates to CASSSLLWAQSTDTQYF.

The chain carries TRBV11-3 and TRBJ2-3, with D hard to call. The CDR3 totals 13 residues. Germline V lookup: CDR1 SGHNT, CDR2 YENEEA. V was pared by 0 bases and J by 6 bases, with 7 bases between. The CDR3 sequence is CASSLDRMDTQYF. CDR3 sequence (DNA): TGTGCCAGCAGCTTAGACCGCATGGATACGCAGTATTTT.

This clonotype appeared a few times. V usage is TRBV11-2 and J usage is TRBJ2-2; D is uncertain. This CDR3 spans 12 amino acids. V lost 5 bases and J lost 8, with 9 bases in between. CDR1 SGHAT and CDR2 FQNNGV come from the germline V gene. The CDR3 nucleotides are TGTGCCAGCAGCCACGAGAGGGGGGAGCTGTTTTTT. Its protein product is CASSHERGELFF. The full variable domain, completed using reference TRBV11-2 and TRBJ2-2, is EAGVAQSPRYKIIEKRQSVAFWCNPISGHATLYWYQQILGQGPKLLIQFQNNGVVDDSQLPKDRFSAERLKGVDSTLKIQPAKLEDSAVYLCASSHERGELFFGEGSRLTVL.

The V call is TRBV7-3, the J call TRBJ2-7; D is perhaps TRBD1 (6 bases). Germline V gene sequence: CDR1 SGHTA, CDR2 FQGTGA. Trimming pared 2 bases from V and 7 bases from J, leaving 12 bases between. CDR3 length: 13 residues. The DNA of the CDR3 is TGTGCCAGCAGCTTACAACAGGGATTAGAGCAGTACTTC. Translating it yields CASSLQQGLEQYF.

This clonotype showed up many times. The V call is TRBV5-4, the J call TRBJ2-3; D is possibly TRBD2 (6 bases). Trimming removed 0 bases from V and 2 bases from J, with 13 bases in between. Germline V gives CDR1 SGHNT, CDR2 YYREEE (reference sequence). The CDR3 length is 16 residues. The CDR3 here is CASSLGAGLVTDTQYF. DNA of the CDR3: TGTGCCAGCAGCTTGGGTGCGGGATTGGTCACAGATACGCAGTATTTT. The whole variable domain, remainder taken from reference TRBV5-4 and TRBJ2-3, is ETGVTQSPTHLIKTRGQQVTLRCSSQSGHNTVSWYQQALGQGPQFIFQYYREEENGRGNFPPRFSGLQFPNYSSELNVNALELDDSALYLCASSLGAGLVTDTQYFGPGTRLTVL.

The chain combines TRBV20-1 with TRBJ1-1, with a tentative D call TRBD1 (5 bases). The CDR3 spans 15 residues. Trimming pared 1 base from V and 1 base from J, leaving 13 bases between. Germline V gene data show CDR1 as DFQATT and CDR2 as SNEGSKA (reference sequence). The CDR3 sequence: CSARGMRQGNTEAFF. CDR3 nucleotide sequence: TGCAGTGCTAGAGGTATGAGGCAGGGGAACACTGAAGCTTTCTTT.

This clonotype was found a few times. The chain recombines TRBV4-3 with TRBJ1-2; weak D call: TRBD1 (5 bases). CDR3 length: 13 amino acids. CDR1 LGHNA and CDR2 YSLEER come from the germline V gene. Trimming removed 1 base at V and 2 bases at J, with 5 bases between. The CDR3 spells CASSQGQNYGYTF. For the CDR3, the DNA is TGCGCCAGCAGCCAAGGACAGAACTATGGCTACACCTTC.